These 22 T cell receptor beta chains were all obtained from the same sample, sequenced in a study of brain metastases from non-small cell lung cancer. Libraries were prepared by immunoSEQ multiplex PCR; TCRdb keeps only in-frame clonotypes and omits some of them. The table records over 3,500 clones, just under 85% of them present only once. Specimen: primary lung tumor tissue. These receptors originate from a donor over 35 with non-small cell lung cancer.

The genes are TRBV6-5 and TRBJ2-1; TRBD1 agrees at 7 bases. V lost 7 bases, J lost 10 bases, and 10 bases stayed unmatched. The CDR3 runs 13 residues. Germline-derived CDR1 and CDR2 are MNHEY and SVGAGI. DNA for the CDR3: TGTGCCAGCACTGGGGACAGTCTTGGGGAGCAGTTCTTC. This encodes CASTGDSLGEQFF.

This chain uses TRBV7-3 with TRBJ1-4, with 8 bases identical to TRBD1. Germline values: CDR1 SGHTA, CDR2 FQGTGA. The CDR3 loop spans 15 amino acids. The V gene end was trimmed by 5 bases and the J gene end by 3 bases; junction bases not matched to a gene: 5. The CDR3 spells CASSPTGGPNEKLFF. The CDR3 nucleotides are TGTGCCAGCAGCCCAACAGGGGGGCCTAATGAAAAACTGTTTTTT. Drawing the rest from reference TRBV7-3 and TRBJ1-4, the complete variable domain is GAGVSQTPSNKVTEKGKYVELRCDPISGHTALYWYRQSLGQGPEFLIYFQGTGAADDSGLPNDRFFAVRPEGSVSTLKIQRTERGDSAVYLCASSPTGGPNEKLFFGSGTQLSVL.

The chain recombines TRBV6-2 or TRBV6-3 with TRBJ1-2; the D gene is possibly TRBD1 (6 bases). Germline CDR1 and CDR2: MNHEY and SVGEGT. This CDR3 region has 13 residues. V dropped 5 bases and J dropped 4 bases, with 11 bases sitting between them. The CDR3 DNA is TGTGCCAGCAGTAACTACAGGGTCTATGGCTACACCTTC. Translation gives CASSNYRVYGYTF.

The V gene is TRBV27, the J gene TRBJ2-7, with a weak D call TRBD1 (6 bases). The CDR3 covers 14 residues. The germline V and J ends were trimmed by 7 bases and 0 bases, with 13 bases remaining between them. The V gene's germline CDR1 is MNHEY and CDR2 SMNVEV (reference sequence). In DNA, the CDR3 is TGTGCCAGCAAAAAACAGGGAAGCTCCTACGAGCAGTACGTC. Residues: CASKKQGSSYEQYV.

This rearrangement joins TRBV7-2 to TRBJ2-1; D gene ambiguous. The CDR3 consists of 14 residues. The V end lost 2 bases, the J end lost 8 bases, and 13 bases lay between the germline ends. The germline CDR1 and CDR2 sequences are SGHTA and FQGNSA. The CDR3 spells CASSLYTRLDEQFF. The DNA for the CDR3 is TGTGCCAGCAGCTTATATACCCGGCTGGATGAGCAGTTCTTC.

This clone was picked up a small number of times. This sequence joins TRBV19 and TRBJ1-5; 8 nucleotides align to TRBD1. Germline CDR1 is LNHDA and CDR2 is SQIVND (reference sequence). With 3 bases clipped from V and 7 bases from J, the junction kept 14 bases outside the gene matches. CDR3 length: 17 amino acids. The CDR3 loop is CASSIAFFRQGRQPQHF. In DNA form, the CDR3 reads TGTGCCAGTAGTATCGCATTCTTTCGACAGGGGAGGCAGCCCCAGCATTTT. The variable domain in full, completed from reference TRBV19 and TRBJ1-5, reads DGGITQSPKYLFRKEGQNVTLSCEQNLNHDAMYWYRQDPGQGLRLIYYSQIVNDFQKGDIAEGYSVSREKKESFPLTVTSAQKNPTAFYLCASSIAFFRQGRQPQHFGDGTRLSIL.

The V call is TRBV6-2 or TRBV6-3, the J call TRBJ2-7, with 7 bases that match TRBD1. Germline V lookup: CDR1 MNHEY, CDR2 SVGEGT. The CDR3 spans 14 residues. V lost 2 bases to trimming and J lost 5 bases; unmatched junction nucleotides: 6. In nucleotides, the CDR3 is TGTGCCAGCAGTTACGGACAGGAGGTCCACGAGCAGTACGTC. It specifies CASSYGQEVHEQYV.

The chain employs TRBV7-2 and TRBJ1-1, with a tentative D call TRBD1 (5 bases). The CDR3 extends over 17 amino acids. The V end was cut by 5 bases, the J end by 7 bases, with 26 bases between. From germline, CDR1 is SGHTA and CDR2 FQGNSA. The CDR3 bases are TGTGCCAGCAGCCCAACATCCTTTTCCCCCGCAGGGATTGAAGCTTTCTTT. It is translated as CASSPTSFSPAGIEAFF.

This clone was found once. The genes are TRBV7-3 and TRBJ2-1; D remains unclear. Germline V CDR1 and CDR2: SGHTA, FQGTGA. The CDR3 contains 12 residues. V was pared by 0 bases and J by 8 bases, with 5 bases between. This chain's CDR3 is CASSLTPDEQFF. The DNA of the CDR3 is TGTGCCAGCAGCTTAACCCCAGATGAGCAGTTCTTC.

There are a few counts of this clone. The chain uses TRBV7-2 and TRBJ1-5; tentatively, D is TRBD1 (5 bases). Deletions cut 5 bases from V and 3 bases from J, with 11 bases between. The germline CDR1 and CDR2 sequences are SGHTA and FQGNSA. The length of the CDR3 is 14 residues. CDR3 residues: CASSPQGTNQPQHF. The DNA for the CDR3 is TGTGCCAGCAGCCCCCAAGGGACCAATCAGCCCCAGCATTTT.

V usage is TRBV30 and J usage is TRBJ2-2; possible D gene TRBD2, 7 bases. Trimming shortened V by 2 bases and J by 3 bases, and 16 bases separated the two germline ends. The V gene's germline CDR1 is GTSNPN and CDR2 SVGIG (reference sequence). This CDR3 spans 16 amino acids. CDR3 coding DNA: TGTGCCTGGAGTCAGGTGGGGGGGGCGGACACCGGGGAGCTGTTTTTT. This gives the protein CAWSQVGGADTGELFF.

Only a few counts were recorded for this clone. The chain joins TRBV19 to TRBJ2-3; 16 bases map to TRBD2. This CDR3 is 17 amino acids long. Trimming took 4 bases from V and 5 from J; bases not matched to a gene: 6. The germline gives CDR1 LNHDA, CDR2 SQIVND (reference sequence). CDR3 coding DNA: TGTGCCAGTAGTAGCGGGACTAGCGGGGGGGCCTTAGATACGCAGTATTTT. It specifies CASSSGTSGGALDTQYF.

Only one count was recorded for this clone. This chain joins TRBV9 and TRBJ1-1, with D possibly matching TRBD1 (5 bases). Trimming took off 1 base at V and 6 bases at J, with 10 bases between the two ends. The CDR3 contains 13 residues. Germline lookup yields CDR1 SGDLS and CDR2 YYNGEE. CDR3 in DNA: TGTGCCAGCAGCGTACTCTGGGGCTCTGAAGCTTTCTTT. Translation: CASSVLWGSEAFF.

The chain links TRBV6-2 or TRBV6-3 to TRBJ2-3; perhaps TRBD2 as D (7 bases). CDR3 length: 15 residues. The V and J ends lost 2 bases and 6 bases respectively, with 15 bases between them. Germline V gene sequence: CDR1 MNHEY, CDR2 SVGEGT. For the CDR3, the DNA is TGTGCCAGCAGTTACGGGGGGGGCCGAGGGGATACGCAGTATTTT. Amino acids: CASSYGGGRGDTQYF.

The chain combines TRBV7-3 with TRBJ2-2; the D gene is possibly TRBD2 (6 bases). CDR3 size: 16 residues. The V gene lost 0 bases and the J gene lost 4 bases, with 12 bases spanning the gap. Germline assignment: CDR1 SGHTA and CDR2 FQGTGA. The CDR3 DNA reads TGTGCCAGCAGCTTAACCTCGGGGGTAACCACCGGGGAGCTGTTTTTT. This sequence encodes CASSLTSGVTTGELFF. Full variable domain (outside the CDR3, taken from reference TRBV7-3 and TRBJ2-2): GAGVSQTPSNKVTEKGKYVELRCDPISGHTALYWYRQSLGQGPEFLIYFQGTGAADDSGLPNDRFFAVRPEGSVSTLKIQRTERGDSAVYLCASSLTSGVTTGELFFGEGSRLTVL.

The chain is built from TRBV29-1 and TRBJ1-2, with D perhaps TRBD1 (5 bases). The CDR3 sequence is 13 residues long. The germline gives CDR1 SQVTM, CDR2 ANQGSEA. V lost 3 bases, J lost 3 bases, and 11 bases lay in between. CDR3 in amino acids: CSVESREDYGYTF. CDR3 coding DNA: TGCAGCGTTGAGTCCAGGGAGGACTATGGCTACACCTTC. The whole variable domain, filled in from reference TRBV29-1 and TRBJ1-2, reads SAVISQKPSRDICQRGTSLTIQCQVDSQVTMMFWYRQQPGQSLTLIATANQGSEATYESGFVIDKFPISRPNLTFSTLTVSNMSPEDSSIYLCSVESREDYGYTFGSGTRLTVV.

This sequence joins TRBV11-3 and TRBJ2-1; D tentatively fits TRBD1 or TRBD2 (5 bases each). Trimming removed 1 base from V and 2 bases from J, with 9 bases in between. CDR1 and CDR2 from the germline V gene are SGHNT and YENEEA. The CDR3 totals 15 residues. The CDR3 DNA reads TGTGCCAGCAGCTTAGTAAGAGGGGCCTACAATGAGCAGTTCTTC. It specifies CASSLVRGAYNEQFF.

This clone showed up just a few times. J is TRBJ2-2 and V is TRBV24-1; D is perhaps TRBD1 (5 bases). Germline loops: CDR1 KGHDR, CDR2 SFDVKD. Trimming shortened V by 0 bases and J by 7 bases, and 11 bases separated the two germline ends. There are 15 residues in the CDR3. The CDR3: CATSDLGRADGELFF. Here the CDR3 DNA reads TGTGCCACCAGTGATTTGGGCAGGGCAGACGGGGAGCTGTTTTTT.

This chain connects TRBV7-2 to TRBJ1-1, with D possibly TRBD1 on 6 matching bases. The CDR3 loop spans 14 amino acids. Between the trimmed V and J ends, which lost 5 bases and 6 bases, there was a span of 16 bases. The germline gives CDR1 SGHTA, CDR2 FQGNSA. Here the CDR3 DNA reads TGTGCCAGCAGCAAGGACGGGGGCTCCGCTGAAGCTTTCTTT. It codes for CASSKDGGSAEAFF. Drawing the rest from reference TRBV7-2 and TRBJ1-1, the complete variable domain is GAGVSQSPSNKVTEKGKDVELRCDPISGHTALYWYRQSLGQGLEFLIYFQGNSAPDKSGLPSDRFSAERTGGSVSTLTIQRTQQEDSAVYLCASSKDGGSAEAFFGQGTRLTVV.

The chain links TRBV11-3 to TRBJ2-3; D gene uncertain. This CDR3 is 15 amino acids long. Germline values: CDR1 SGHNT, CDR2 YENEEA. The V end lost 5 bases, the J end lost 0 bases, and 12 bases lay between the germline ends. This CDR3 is CASSLRRGSTDTQYF. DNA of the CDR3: TGTGCCAGCAGCCTGAGAAGAGGCAGCACAGATACGCAGTATTTT.

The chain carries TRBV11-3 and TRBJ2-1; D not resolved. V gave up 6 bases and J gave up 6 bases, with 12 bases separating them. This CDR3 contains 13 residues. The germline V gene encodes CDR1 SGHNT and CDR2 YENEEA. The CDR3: CASSSNDGNEQFF. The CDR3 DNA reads TGTGCCAGCAGTTCAAACGACGGCAATGAGCAGTTCTTC.

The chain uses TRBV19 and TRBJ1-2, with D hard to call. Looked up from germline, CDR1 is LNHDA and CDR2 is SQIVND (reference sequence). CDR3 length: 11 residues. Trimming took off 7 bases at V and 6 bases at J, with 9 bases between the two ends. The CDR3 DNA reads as TGTGCCAGTACCTCACCTAATGGCTACACCTTC. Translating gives CASTSPNGYTF.